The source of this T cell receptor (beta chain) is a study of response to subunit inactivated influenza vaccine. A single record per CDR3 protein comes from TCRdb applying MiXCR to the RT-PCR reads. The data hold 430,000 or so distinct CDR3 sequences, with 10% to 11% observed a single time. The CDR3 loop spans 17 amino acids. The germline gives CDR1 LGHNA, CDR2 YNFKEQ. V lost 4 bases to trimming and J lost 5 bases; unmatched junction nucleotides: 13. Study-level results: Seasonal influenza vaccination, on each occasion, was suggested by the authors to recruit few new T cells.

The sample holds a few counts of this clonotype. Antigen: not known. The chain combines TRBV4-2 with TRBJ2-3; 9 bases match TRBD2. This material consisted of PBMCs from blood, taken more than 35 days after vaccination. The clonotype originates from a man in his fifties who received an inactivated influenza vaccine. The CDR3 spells CASSPLDSGGAVDTQYF. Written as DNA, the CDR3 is TGTGCCAGCAGCCCCTTGGATAGCGGGGGAGCGGTAGATACGCAGTATTTT.